This entry concerns a single TCR beta chain. As for time point: sample taken at primary tumor resection. Material for sequencing was whole RNA from tumor, nontumor lung or frozen PBMC, left unsorted. From the 5' RACE reads, TCRdb called clonotypes with MiXCR, one entry per CDR3 protein. This table has approximately 92,000 distinct CDR3 sequences, around 12% appearing once. The data were obtained in a study of spatial heterogeneity in lung cancer. Study context: Detection of beta-chain sequences consistently exceeded that of alpha-chain sequences.

In germline, CDR1 is SGHRS, CDR2 YFSETQ. CDR3 size: 14 residues. The trim removed 2 bases at V and 4 bases at J, leaving 5 bases unmatched. The receptor was derived from a male donor with early-stage non-small cell lung cancer. J is TRBJ1-1 and V is TRBV5-1; 7 nucleotides align to TRBD1. The input for sequencing was PBMCs, taken at surgery. Here the CDR3 reads CASSLTGEATEAFF. In DNA, the CDR3 is TGCGCCAGCAGCTTAACAGGGGAGGCCACTGAAGCTTTCTTT.